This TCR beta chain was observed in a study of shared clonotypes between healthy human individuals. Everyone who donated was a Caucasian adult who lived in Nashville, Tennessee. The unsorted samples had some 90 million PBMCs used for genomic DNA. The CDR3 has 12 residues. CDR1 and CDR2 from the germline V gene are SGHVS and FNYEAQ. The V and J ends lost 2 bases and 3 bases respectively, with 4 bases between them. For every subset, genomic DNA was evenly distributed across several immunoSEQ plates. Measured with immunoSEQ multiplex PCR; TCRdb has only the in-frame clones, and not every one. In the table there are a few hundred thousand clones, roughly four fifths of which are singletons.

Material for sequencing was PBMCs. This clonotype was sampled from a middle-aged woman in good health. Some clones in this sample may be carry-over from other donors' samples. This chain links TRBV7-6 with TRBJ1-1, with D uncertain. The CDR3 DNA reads TGTGCCAGCAGCTTAAAGGACACTGAAGCTTTCTTT. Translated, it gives CASSLKDTEAFF.